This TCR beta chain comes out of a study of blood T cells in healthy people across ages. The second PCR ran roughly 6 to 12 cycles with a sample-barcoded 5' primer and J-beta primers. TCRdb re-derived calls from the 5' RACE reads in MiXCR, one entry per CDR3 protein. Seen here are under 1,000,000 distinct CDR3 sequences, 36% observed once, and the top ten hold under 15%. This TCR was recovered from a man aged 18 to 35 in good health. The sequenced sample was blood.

CDR3: CATRTGYYGYTF. As DNA, the CDR3 is TGTGCCACCCGGACAGGGTACTATGGCTACACCTTC. The chain combines TRBV28 with TRBJ1-2; 8 bases are shared with TRBD1. There are 12 residues in the CDR3. V shed 10 bases and J 3 bases; nucleotides not matched to a gene: 4. Germline V CDR1 and CDR2: MDHEN, SYDVKM.